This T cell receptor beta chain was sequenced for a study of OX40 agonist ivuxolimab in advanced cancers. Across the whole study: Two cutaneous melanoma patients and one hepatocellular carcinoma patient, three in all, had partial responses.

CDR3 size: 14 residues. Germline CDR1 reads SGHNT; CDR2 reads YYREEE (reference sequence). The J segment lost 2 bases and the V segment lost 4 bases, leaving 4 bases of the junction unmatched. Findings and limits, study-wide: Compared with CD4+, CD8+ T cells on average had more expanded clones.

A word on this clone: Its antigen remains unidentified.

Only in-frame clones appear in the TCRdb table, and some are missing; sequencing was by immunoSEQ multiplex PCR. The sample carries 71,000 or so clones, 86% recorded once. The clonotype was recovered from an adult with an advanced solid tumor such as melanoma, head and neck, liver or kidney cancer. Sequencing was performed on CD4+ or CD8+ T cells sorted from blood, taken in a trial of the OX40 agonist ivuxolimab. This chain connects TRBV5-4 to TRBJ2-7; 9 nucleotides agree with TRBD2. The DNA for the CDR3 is TGTGCCAGCAGCCGCGCGGGAGGGCCCTACGAGCAGTACTTC. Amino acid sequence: CASSRAGGPYEQYF.